These 25 T cell receptor beta chains came from one sample sequenced in a study of cytomegalovirus exposure and HLA in healthy donors. Primers for the PCR totalled 60 Vbeta and 13 Jbeta. TCRdb's copy holds only in-frame clones and misses some; the assay was immunoSEQ multiplex PCR. The table records some 150,000 clones, roughly three quarters of them present only once. Sequencing was performed on PBMCs. The receptors stem from a male donor in good health and CMV-seronegative.

J is TRBJ2-1 and V is TRBV7-2; TRBD2 agrees at 8 bases. The V segment lost 5 bases and the J segment 8 bases; nucleotides outside the gene matches: 14. There are 16 residues in the CDR3. Germline V gene data show CDR1 as SGHTA and CDR2 as FQGNSA. The CDR3 reads CASSHEFGGGRDEQFF. The CDR3 DNA sequence: TGTGCCAGCAGCCACGAGTTCGGGGGGGGACGGGATGAGCAGTTCTTC.

The chain combines TRBV5-4 with TRBJ2-7; perhaps TRBD2 as D (5 bases). The CDR3 has 19 amino acids. Trimming pared 4 bases from V and 0 bases from J, leaving 26 bases between. The germline V gene encodes CDR1 SGHNT and CDR2 YYREEE (reference sequence). In DNA, the CDR3 is TGTGCCAGCAGCCCCTTGGGCCGTGTGTTGGAGGCCAGCTCCTACGAGCAGTACTTC. Encoded protein: CASSPLGRVLEASSYEQYF.

The chain has TRBV4-3 and TRBJ2-7, with TRBD2 matching 7 bases. CDR1 and CDR2 from the germline V gene are LGHNA and YSLEER. The CDR3 runs to 14 residues. Unmatched junction bases numbered 6, after V lost 4 bases and J lost 3 bases. The chain's CDR3 is CASSPGSGGYEQYF. DNA for the CDR3: TGCGCCAGCAGCCCCGGTTCGGGGGGCTACGAGCAGTACTTC.

This clone was recorded once. This chain connects TRBV9 to TRBJ1-2; D is perhaps TRBD1 (6 bases). The CDR3 loop spans 15 amino acids. V was trimmed by 3 bases and J by 0 bases, leaving 12 bases between them. Looked up from germline, CDR1 is SGDLS and CDR2 is YYNGEE. CDR3 loop: CASSEGGAPNYGYTF. The CDR3 coding sequence is TGTGCCAGCAGCGAGGGGGGGGCCCCTAACTATGGCTACACCTTC.

The V gene is TRBV5-4, the J gene TRBJ2-7; TRBD2 matches at 8 bases. In germline, CDR1 is SGHNT, CDR2 YYREEE (reference sequence). V lost 0 bases, J lost 6 bases, and 5 bases stayed unmatched. The CDR3 extends over 14 amino acids. In nucleotides, the CDR3 is TGTGCCAGCAGCTTGGCGAGCGGGGGAGGCGAGCAGTACTTC. It translates to CASSLASGGGEQYF.

The CDR3 nucleotides are TGTGCCAGCAGTGAACACTACACCGGGGAGCTGTTTTTT. Protein: CASSEHYTGELFF. This chain uses TRBV6-1 with TRBJ2-2; D gene ambiguous. The CDR3 has 13 residues. Per germline, CDR1 MNHNS and CDR2 SASEGT. V lost 2 bases and J 3 bases, leaving 4 bases between the germline ends.

The chain combines TRBV7-2 with TRBJ1-2, with a possible D match to TRBD1 (5 bases). This CDR3 has 13 residues. Germline CDR1 SGHTA, CDR2 FQGNSA. V was clipped by 6 bases and J by 8 bases, with 16 bases between them. The CDR3 DNA reads TGTGCCAGCAGGGGGCCCCCTGTGTTCGGCTACACCTTC. Translation gives CASRGPPVFGYTF.

The chain uses TRBV7-2 and TRBJ2-3, with a possible D match to TRBD2 (5 bases). V lost 4 bases and J 3 bases, leaving 5 bases between the germline ends. This CDR3 comprises 12 residues. In germline, CDR1 is SGHTA, CDR2 FQGNSA. The CDR3 DNA sequence: TGTGCCAGCAGCTGGACTACAGATACGCAGTATTTT. Its translation is CASSWTTDTQYF.

This chain joins TRBV10-3 and TRBJ1-1, with a weak D call TRBD1 (5 bases). CDR1 is ENHRY, CDR2 SYGVKD, per germline. Between the trimmed V and J ends, which lost 0 bases and 0 bases, there was a span of 8 bases. There are 15 residues in the CDR3. CDR3: CAISESGGMNTEAFF. CDR3 coding DNA: TGTGCCATCAGTGAGTCCGGGGGGATGAACACTGAAGCTTTCTTT.

J is TRBJ1-2 and V is TRBV6-1; D gene ambiguous. The germline V gene encodes CDR1 MNHNS and CDR2 SASEGT. Trimming shortened V by 2 bases and J by 6 bases, and 7 bases separated the two germline ends. The CDR3 runs 12 residues. The CDR3 coding sequence is TGTGCCAGCAGTGAACTTCGGGATGGCTACACCTTC. This gives the protein CASSELRDGYTF.

This clone was recorded once. The chain couples TRBV6-6 to TRBJ2-7, with 9 bases matching TRBD1. The CDR3 contains 15 residues. Germline values: CDR1 MNHNY, CDR2 SVGAGI (reference sequence). The V and J ends lost 9 bases and 0 bases, in that order; junction bases with no gene match: 9. CDR3 DNA: TGTGCCAGTCGAGCCGGGACAGGGAGCTCCTACGAGCAGTACTTC. This gives the protein CASRAGTGSSYEQYF.

In this sample, this clone turned up a few times. The V call is TRBV4-1, the J call TRBJ1-4; 9 bases map to TRBD1. The CDR3 is made up of 15 amino acids. V trimming: 4 bases; J trimming: 5 bases; junction bases outside the gene matches: 5. Germline loops: CDR1 MGHRA, CDR2 YSYEKL. This chain's CDR3 is CASSRPGTGNEKLFF. Written as DNA, the CDR3 is TGCGCCAGCAGCCGTCCCGGGACAGGGAATGAAAAACTGTTTTTT.

This chain links TRBV4-3 with TRBJ2-1; D perhaps matches TRBD1 (6 bases). The CDR3 is made up of 16 amino acids. Germline V gives CDR1 LGHNA, CDR2 YSLEER. The V and J ends lost 0 bases and 4 bases respectively, with 13 bases between them. The CDR3 bases are TGCGCCAGCAGCCAAGATTGGGGGACACCATACAATGAGCAGTTCTTC. It translates to CASSQDWGTPYNEQFF.

In its sample, this clone was seen a few times. V gene TRBV4-1 combines with J gene TRBJ2-3, with D possibly being TRBD2 (6 bases). V lost 8 bases to trimming and J lost 0 bases, with 12 bases between them. Germline CDR1 is MGHRA and CDR2 is YSYEKL. The CDR3 runs 14 residues. The CDR3 loop is CASGTGVSTDTQYF. The CDR3 DNA follows: TGCGCCAGCGGAACGGGGGTTAGCACAGATACGCAGTATTTT.

The chain couples TRBV15 to TRBJ1-3; D unclear. Per the germline V gene, CDR1 is LNHNV and CDR2 is YYDKDF (reference sequence). The CDR3 sequence is 16 residues long. V was shortened by 0 bases and J by 3 bases, with 12 bases between the two germline ends. CDR3 residues: CATSREKAGRGNTIYF. Here the CDR3 DNA reads TGTGCCACCAGCAGAGAAAAGGCAGGCCGTGGAAACACCATATATTTT. Full variable domain (remainder filled in from reference TRBV15 and TRBJ1-3): DAMVIQNPRYQVTQFGKPVTLSCSQTLNHNVMYWYQQKSSQAPKLLFHYYDKDFNNEADTPDNFQSRRPNTSFCFLDIRSPGLGDTAMYLCATSREKAGRGNTIYFGEGSWLTVV.

The chain recombines TRBV7-6 with TRBJ2-5; possibly TRBD1 for D (5 bases). Trimming removed 5 bases at V and 2 bases at J, with 12 bases between. CDR3 length: 14 residues. Per the germline V gene, CDR1 is SGHVS and CDR2 is FNYEAQ. CDR3 nucleotides: TGTGCCAGCAGCCCGACAGCCGTTCAAGAGACCCAGTACTTC. Translating it yields CASSPTAVQETQYF.

V gene TRBV11-2 combines with J gene TRBJ1-1; a possible D gene is TRBD1 (5 bases). Trimming took off 1 base at V and 5 bases at J, with 11 bases between the two ends. CDR1 is SGHAT, CDR2 FQNNGV, per germline. The CDR3 length is 14 residues. CDR3 sequence (DNA): TGTGCCAGCAGCTTAGCGGGGGGTCAGACTGAAGCTTTCTTT. Amino acid sequence: CASSLAGGQTEAFF.

This chain joins TRBV7-8 and TRBJ2-7; TRBD2 agrees at 8 bases. CDR1 SGHVS and CDR2 FQNEAQ come from the germline V gene. CDR3 size: 15 residues. The V segment lost 5 bases and the J segment 6 bases; nucleotides outside the gene matches: 12. Here the CDR3 DNA reads TGTGCCAGCAGCATCGGAGTAGCGGGGATTTCCGAGCAGTACTTC. It encodes CASSIGVAGISEQYF.

The chain employs TRBV6-5 and TRBJ1-2, with 9 bases matching TRBD1. Germline loops: CDR1 MNHEY, CDR2 SVGAGI. The V segment lost 0 bases and the J segment 5 bases; nucleotides outside the gene matches: 7. The CDR3 has 16 residues. The CDR3 is CASSYSGTGMGYGYTF. In nucleotides, the CDR3 is TGTGCCAGCAGTTACTCCGGGACAGGGATGGGGTATGGCTACACCTTC.

The V and J genes are TRBV19 and TRBJ1-1; D is ambiguous. Germline V CDR1 and CDR2: LNHDA, SQIVND (reference sequence). The CDR3 extends over 14 amino acids. Trimming stripped 0 bases from V and 3 bases from J, with 8 bases between. CDR3 protein: CASSIDAGYTEAFF. CDR3 in DNA: TGTGCCAGTAGTATAGATGCGGGATACACTGAAGCTTTCTTT.

V usage is TRBV6-4 and J usage is TRBJ2-3; TRBD2 aligns across 13 bases. The CDR3 runs to 15 residues. Germline trimming cut 8 bases from V and 2 bases from J; bases unmatched to any gene: 4. Germline CDR1 is MRHNA and CDR2 is SNTAGT. The CDR3 DNA is TGTGCCAGCCGGACTAGCGGGGGCCCCACAGATACGCAGTATTTT. Its translation: CASRTSGGPTDTQYF.

The chain is built from TRBV9 and TRBJ2-1; no clear D. Trimming stripped 0 bases from V and 8 bases from J, with 9 bases between. CDR1 is SGDLS and CDR2 is YYNGEE in the germline V gene. The CDR3 length is 13 residues. CDR3 protein: CASSVVQFDEQFF. The CDR3 nucleotides read TGTGCCAGCAGCGTAGTACAGTTCGATGAGCAGTTCTTC. Full variable domain (remainder filled in from reference TRBV9 and TRBJ2-1): DSGVTQTPKHLITATGQRVTLRCSPRSGDLSVYWYQQSLDQGLQFLIQYYNGEERAKGNILERFSAQQFPDLHSELNLSSLELGDSALYFCASSVVQFDEQFFGPGTRLTVL.

This rearrangement joins TRBV5-4 to TRBJ1-2; 8 bases map to TRBD1. Looked up from germline, CDR1 is SGHNT and CDR2 is YYREEE (reference sequence). The CDR3 sequence is 15 residues long. Unmatched junction bases numbered 9, after V lost 4 bases and J lost 4 bases. The CDR3, as DNA: TGTGCCAGCAGCAGTCCGACAGGGGCAAGCTATGGCTACACCTTC. Protein sequence: CASSSPTGASYGYTF.

This rearrangement joins TRBV7-2 to TRBJ2-5, with D tentatively TRBD1 (6 bases). The V gene lost 5 bases and the J gene lost 0 bases, with 13 bases spanning the gap. CDR1 SGHTA and CDR2 FQGNSA come from the germline V gene. This CDR3 spans 15 amino acids. CDR3 nucleotide sequence: TGTGCCAGCAGCAGAGCGCAGGGGTACCAAGAGACCCAGTACTTC. Residues: CASSRAQGYQETQYF.

The chain couples TRBV19 to TRBJ2-5, with 9 nucleotides matching TRBD1. The germline gives CDR1 LNHDA, CDR2 SQIVND (reference sequence). With V trimmed by 5 bases and J by 2 bases, 6 bases remained unmatched. CDR3 length equals 15 residues. DNA of the CDR3: TGTGCCAGTAGTCCCGACAGGGGGATTCAAGAGACCCAGTACTTC. It translates to CASSPDRGIQETQYF.